This is a list of T cell receptor beta chains from one sample in a study of Ad26.COV2.S vaccination and SARS-CoV-2 variants. Clones were read by immunoSEQ multiplex PCR, and TCRdb kept only the in-frame ones, dropping some. This sample has about 220,000 clones, with 85% to 90% found just once. The sequencing used peripheral blood, collected in a trial of Ad26.COV2.S vaccine versus placebo. Receptors were obtained from a person between 18 and 60 years old who received the Ad26.COV2.S COVID-19 vaccine or a placebo. Both conserved end residues are part of each CDR3. A D gene is named only where the DNA matches it firmly. Rows may omit the clone size; those that give it use once, few, many or a size class.

.	TRBJ1-1	.	TRBV11-1	TGTGCCAGCAGCTTAGAACAGGGAAGGACTGAAGCTTTCTTT	CASSLEQGRTEAFF
TRBD1	TRBJ1-2	once	TRBV5-4	TGTGCCAGCAGCTTGGGGGGACAGGGAGAAGGCTATGGCTACACCTTC	CASSLGGQGEGYGYTF
TRBD1	TRBJ1-4	few	TRBV6-5	TGTGCCAGCAGTTCTGGACAGGGTAATGAAAAACTGTTTTTT	CASSSGQGNEKLFF
.	TRBJ1-2	.	TRBV6-8	TGTGCCAGCAGTTACTCGAAATCGATTAGGTGGGCGGCCCCAAATCCTGAGGGCTACACCTTC	CASSYSKSIRWAAPNPEGYTF
.	TRBJ1-2	once	TRBV5-4	TGTGCCAGCAGCTTGGGGCAGGGCTTCTATGGCTACACCTTC	CASSLGQGFYGYTF
.	TRBJ2-7	.	TRBV19	TGTGCCAGTAGTATAGATCGGTACCCCTACGAGCAGTACTTC	CASSIDRYPYEQYF
.	TRBJ1-4	.	TRBV6-6	TGTGCCAGCAGTCTGCAGGGTGAAAAACTGTTTTTT	CASSLQGEKLFF
.	TRBJ1-6	.	TRBV6-5	TGTGCCAGCTATGAGGTTCCTGGACCCCTCCACTTT	CASYEVPGPLHF
TRBD1	TRBJ2-3	.	TRBV4-2	TGTGCCAGCAGCCAAGATACAACCGGACAGGGGGCGGGGGATACGCAGTATTTT	CASSQDTTGQGAGDTQYF
.	TRBJ2-1	.	TRBV4-1	TGCGCCAGCAGCCAAGTGTTAGGGTTGGGTATGAAACTCTTC	CASSQVLGLGMKLF
.	TRBJ2-1	.	TRBV7-9	TGTGCCAGCAGCTTAGGAGGGGTTTTGGGCAATGAGCAGTTCTTC	CASSLGGVLGNEQFF
.	TRBJ1-1	.	TRBV4-2	TGTGCCAGCAGCCAAGAGCCCGCCGGCGGGGGAGGATGGAACACTGAAGCTTTCTTT	CASSQEPAGGGGWNTEAFF
TRBD1	TRBJ2-4	.	TRBV5-5	TGTGCCAGCAGCTTGGCCGGGACAGGGGCGAACATTCAGTACTTC	CASSLAGTGANIQYF
.	TRBJ2-3	.	TRBV6-6	TGTGCCAGCAGACCCGGGACTGCGGGCTCAGATACGCAGTATTTT	CASRPGTAGSDTQYF
TRBD1	TRBJ2-1	.	TRBV10-3	TGTGCCATCAGTCACCTGGGACAGGGGGGTTCCTACAATGAGCAGTTCTTC	CAISHLGQGGSYNEQFF
.	TRBJ1-5	once	TRBV12-3/TRBV12-4	TGTGCCAGCAGTTTATCTGATCAGCCCCAGCATTTT	CASSLSDQPQHF
.	TRBJ1-2	.	TRBV5-6	TGTGCCAGCAGCCCCTCAGAGGGGTTTTGGGGCTACACCTTC	CASSPSEGFWGYTF
TRBD2	TRBJ2-1	.	TRBV7-9	TGTGCCAGCAGCCTCAGCGGGACGTCTGGGAATGAGCAGTTCTTC	CASSLSGTSGNEQFF
.	TRBJ1-5	.	TRBV15	TGTGCCACCAGCAGACCTCGGGTGGGAGGCAATCAGCCCCAGCATTTT	CATSRPRVGGNQPQHF
.	TRBJ1-3	.	TRBV9	TGTGCCAGCAGCGTGGCGGGCTACTCTGGAAACACCATATATTTT	CASSVAGYSGNTIYF
TRBD1	TRBJ2-5	.	TRBV7-9	TGTGCCAGCAGCTTCGAAAAGGGACAGACCCAAGAGACCCAGTACTTC	CASSFEKGQTQETQYF
TRBD1	TRBJ2-7	.	TRBV2	TGTGCCAGCAGGGGAACAGGGGTCGCCTACGAGCAGTACTTC	CASRGTGVAYEQYF
TRBD1	TRBJ2-1	.	TRBV5-4	TGTGCCAGCAGCTTGCGCCGGACAGGGTGGCCCCGTGGGTCCTACAATGAGCAGTTCTTC	CASSLRRTGWPRGSYNEQFF
TRBD1	TRBJ2-1	once	TRBV18	TGTGCCAGCTCACTCCCGGGACAGGGGATGAATGAGCAGTTCTTC	CASSLPGQGMNEQFF
.	TRBJ2-6	.	TRBV5-6	TGTGCCAGCAGCTTGGGGGCGTTTGGGGCCAACGTCCTGACTTTC	CASSLGAFGANVLTF
TRBD1	TRBJ2-7	.	TRBV5-6	TGTGCCAGCAGCCCGGGACAGGGTATTTACGAGCAGTACTTC	CASSPGQGIYEQYF
TRBD2	TRBJ2-2	.	TRBV7-3	TGTGCCAGCAGCTCCGGCGGGGGTTCCCCTGTCGCCGGGGAGCTGTTTTTT	CASSSGGGSPVAGELFF
.	TRBJ1-6	.	TRBV27	TGTGCCAGCAGTCACCGGACAGTATCCCATAATTCACCCCTCCACTTT	CASSHRTVSHNSPLHF
.	TRBJ2-2	.	TRBV6-5	TGTGCCAGCACGGACAGAAACACCGGGGAGCTGTTTTTT	CASTDRNTGELFF
TRBD1	TRBJ2-7	.	TRBV28	TGTGCCAGCATCCTCGACAGGGTCGCAAACGAGCAGTACTTC	CASILDRVANEQYF
.	TRBJ2-2	.	TRBV28	TGTGCCACCGGCACGGCAGGGAACACCGGGGAGCTGTTTTTT	CATGTAGNTGELFF
.	TRBJ2-3	.	TRBV30	TGTGCCTGGAGTTCGAGGGCAGATACGCAGTATTTT	CAWSSRADTQYF
.	TRBJ2-1	.	TRBV30	TGTGCCTGGAGCGCCGGGACTTACAATGAGCAGTTCTTC	CAWSAGTYNEQFF
.	TRBJ1-5	.	TRBV6-5	TGTGCCAGCAGAGCAAGTAGAGACCAGCCCCAGCATTTT	CASRASRDQPQHF